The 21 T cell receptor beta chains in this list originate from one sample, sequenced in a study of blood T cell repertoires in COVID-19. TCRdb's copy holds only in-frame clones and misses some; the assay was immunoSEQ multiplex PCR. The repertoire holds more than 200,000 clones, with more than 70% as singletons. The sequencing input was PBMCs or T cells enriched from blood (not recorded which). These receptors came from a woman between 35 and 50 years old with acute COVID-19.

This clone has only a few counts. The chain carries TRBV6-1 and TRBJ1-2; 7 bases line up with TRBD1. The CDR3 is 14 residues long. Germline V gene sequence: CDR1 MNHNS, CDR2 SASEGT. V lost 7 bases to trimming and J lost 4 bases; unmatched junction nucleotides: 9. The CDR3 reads CASIPGGSGYGYTF. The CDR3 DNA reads TGTGCCAGCATCCCAGGGGGTTCAGGCTATGGCTACACCTTC.

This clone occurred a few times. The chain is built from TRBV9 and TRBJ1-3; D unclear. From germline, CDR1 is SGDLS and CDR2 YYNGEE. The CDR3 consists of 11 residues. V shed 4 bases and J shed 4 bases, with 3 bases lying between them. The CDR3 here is CASSLGNTIYF. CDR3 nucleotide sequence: TGTGCCAGCAGCCTGGGAAACACCATATATTTT.

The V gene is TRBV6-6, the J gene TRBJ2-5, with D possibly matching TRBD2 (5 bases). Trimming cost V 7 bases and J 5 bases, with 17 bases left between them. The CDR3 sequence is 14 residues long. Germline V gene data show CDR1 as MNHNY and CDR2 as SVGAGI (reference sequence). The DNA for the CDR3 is TGTGCCAGCACTCTGGGAGTCCCCTCGGAGACCCAGTACTTC. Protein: CASTLGVPSETQYF.

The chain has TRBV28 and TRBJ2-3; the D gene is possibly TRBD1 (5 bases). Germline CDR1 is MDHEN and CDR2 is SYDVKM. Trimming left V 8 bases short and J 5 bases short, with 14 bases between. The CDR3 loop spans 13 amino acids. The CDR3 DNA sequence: TGTGCCAGCTGGGGCAGGCCCCTAGATACGCAGTATTTT. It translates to CASWGRPLDTQYF.

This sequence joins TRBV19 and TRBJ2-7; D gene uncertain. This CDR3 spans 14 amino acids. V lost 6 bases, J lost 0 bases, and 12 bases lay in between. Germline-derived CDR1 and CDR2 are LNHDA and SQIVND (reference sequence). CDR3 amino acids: CASSPGPGSYEQYF. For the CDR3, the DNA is TGTGCCAGTAGCCCCGGCCCGGGCTCCTACGAGCAGTACTTC.

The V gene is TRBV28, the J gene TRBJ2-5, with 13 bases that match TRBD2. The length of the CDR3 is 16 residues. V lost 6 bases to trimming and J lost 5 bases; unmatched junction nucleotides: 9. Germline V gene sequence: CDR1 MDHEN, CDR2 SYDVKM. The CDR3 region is CASRTRTSGSGETQYF. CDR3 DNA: TGTGCCAGCAGGACGCGGACTAGCGGGAGCGGCGAGACCCAGTACTTC.

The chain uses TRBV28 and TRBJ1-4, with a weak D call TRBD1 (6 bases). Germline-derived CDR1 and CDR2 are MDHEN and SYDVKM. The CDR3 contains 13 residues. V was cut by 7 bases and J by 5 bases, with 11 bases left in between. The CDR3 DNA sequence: TGTGCCAGCAAAGGACAGTCAAATGAAAAACTGTTTTTT. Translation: CASKGQSNEKLFF.

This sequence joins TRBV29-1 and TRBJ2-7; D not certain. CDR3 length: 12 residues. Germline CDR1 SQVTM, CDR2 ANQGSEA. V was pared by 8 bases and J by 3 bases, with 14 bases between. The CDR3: CSTRGSSYEQYF. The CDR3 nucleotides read TGCAGCACCAGAGGCAGTAGCTACGAGCAGTACTTC.

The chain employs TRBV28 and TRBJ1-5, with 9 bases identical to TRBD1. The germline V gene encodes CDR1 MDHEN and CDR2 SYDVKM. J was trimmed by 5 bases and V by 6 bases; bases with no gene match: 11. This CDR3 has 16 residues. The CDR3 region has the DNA TGTGCCAGCAGCATTACCGGGACAGGGTTTTATCAGCCCCAGCATTTT. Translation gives CASSITGTGFYQPQHF.

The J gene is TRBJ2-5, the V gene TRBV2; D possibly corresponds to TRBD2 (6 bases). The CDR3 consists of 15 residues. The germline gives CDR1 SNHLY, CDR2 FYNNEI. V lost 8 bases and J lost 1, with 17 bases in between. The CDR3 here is CASLIVRDFQETQYF. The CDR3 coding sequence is TGTGCCAGCTTGATCGTCCGGGACTTCCAAGAGACCCAGTACTTC.

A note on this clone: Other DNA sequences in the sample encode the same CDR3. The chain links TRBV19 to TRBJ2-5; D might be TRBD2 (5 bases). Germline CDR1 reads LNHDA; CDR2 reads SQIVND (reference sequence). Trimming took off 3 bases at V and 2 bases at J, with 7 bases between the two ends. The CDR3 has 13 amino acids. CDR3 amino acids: CASSIRGQETQYF. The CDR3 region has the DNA TGTGCCAGTAGTATCCGGGGTCAAGAGACCCAGTACTTC.

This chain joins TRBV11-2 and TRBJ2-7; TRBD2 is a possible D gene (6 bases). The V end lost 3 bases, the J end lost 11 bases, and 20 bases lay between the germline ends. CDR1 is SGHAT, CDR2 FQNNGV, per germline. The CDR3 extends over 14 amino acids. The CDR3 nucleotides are TGTGCCAGCAGCTTCGGGGATGCTAGCGAAGGGGAGTACTTC. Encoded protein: CASSFGDASEGEYF.

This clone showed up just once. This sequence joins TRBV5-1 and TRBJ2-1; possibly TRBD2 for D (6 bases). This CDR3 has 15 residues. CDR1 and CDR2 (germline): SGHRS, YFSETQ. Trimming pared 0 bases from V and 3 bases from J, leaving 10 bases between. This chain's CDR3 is CASSLDNGGYNEQFF. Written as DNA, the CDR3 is TGCGCCAGCAGCTTGGATAACGGGGGCTACAATGAGCAGTTCTTC.

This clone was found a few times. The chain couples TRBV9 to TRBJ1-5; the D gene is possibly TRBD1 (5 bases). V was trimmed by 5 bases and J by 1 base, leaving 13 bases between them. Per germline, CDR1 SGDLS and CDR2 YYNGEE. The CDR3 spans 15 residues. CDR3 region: CASSADGGSNQPQHF. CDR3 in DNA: TGTGCCAGCAGTGCTGACGGGGGAAGCAATCAGCCCCAGCATTTT.

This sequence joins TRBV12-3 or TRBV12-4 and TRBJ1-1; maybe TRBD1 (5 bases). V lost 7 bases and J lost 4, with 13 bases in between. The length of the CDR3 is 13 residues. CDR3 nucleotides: TGTGCCAGCAAGCTGGGGGAGGGCACTGAAGCTTTCTTT. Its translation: CASKLGEGTEAFF.

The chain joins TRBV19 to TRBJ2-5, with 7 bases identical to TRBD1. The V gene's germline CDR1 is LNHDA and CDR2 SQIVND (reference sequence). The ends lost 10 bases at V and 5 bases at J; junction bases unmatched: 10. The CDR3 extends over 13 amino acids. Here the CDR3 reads CATRGRGLETQYF. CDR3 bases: TGTGCCACCCGGGGTAGGGGGCTGGAGACCCAGTACTTC.

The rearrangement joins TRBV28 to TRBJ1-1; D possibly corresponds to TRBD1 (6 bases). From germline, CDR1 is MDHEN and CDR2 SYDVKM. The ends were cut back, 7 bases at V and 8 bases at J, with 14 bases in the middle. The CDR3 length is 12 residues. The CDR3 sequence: CASTGVAGEAFF. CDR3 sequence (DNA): TGTGCCAGCACAGGGGTGGCGGGCGAAGCTTTCTTT.

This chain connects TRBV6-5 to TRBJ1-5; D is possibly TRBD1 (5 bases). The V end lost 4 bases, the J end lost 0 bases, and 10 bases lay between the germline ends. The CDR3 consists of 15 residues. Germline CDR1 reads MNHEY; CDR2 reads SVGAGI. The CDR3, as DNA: TGTGCCAGCAGTTTTCAGGGAAATAGCAATCAGCCCCAGCATTTT. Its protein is CASSFQGNSNQPQHF.

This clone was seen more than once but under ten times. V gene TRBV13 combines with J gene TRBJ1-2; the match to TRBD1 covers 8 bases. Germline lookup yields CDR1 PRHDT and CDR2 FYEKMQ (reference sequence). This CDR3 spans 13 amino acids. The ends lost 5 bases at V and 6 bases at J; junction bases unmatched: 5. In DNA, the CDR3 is TGTGCCAGCAGCCGGACAGGGAGTGATGGCTACACCTTC. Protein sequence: CASSRTGSDGYTF.

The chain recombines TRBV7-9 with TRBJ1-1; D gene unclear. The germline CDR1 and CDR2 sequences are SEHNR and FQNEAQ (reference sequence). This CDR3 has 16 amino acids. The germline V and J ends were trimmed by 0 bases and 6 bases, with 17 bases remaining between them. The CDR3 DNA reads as TGTGCCAGCAGCTTAGCCCAAGGGCCGGCGGGTTCTGAAGCTTTCTTT. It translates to CASSLAQGPAGSEAFF.

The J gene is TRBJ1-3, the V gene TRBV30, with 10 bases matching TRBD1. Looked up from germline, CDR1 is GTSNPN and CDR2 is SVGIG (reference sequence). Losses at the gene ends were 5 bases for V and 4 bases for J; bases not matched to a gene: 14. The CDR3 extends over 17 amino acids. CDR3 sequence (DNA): TGTGCCTGGGCCGGGACAGGGGACCACATTATCGGAAACACCATATATTTT. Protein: CAWAGTGDHIIGNTIYF.